This entry describes one TCR beta chain. Stable Graves' hyperthyroidism meant no ophthalmopathy progression within 18 months. Any patient presenting with uncontrolled infection, other autoimmune disease, pregnancy or lactation was left out. The record originates from a study of T cells in Graves' hyperthyroidism and ophthalmopathy. Study overall: Peripheral blood was secured at the point of initial diagnosis, before any treatment.

Germline CDR1 is SGHVS and CDR2 is FNYEAQ. The CDR3 has 15 residues. Trimming took 4 bases from V and 1 from J, leaving 13 bases between them. RNA transcripts provided the source from which TCR beta CDR3 regions were amplified. TCR CDR3 underwent first-round RT-PCR with the HTBI primer set. MiXCR, run by TCRdb on the multiplex PCR reads, gives a single entry per CDR3 protein. The profile shows about 570,000 distinct CDR3 sequences, around 13% of them singletons. The origin of this receptor is a woman between 40 and 50 years old with Graves' hyperthyroidism. Material: blood. This chain connects TRBV7-6 to TRBJ2-5; D is possibly TRBD2 (5 bases). The CDR3 DNA sequence: TGTGCCAGCAGCTCTTCCCAAGCGGCCCAAGAGACCCAGTACTTC. Translating gives CASSSSQAAQETQYF.